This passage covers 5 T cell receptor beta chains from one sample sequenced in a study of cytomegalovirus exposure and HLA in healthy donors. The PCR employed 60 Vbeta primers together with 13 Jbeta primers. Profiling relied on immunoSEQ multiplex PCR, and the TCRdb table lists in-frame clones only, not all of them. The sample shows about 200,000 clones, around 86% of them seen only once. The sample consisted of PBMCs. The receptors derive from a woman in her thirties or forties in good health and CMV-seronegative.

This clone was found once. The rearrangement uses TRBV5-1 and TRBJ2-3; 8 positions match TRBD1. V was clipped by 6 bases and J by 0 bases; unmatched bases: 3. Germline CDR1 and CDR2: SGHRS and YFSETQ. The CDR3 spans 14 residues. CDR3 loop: CASMRTGSTDTQYF. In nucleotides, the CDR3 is TGCGCCAGCATGAGGACAGGGAGCACAGATACGCAGTATTTT.

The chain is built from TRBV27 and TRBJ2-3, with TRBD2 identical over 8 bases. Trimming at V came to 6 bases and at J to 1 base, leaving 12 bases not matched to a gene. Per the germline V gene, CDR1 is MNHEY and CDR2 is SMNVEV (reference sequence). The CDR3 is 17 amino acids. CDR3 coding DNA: TGTGCCAGCAGCCGATGGGGGACTAGGACCGGCACAGATACGCAGTATTTT. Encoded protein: CASSRWGTRTGTDTQYF.

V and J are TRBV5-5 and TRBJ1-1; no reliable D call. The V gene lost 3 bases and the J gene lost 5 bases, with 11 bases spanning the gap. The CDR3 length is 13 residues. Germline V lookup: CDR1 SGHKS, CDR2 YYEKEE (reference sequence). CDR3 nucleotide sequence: TGTGCCAGCAGCTCCCGACCGGGGACTGAAGCTTTCTTT. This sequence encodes CASSSRPGTEAFF.

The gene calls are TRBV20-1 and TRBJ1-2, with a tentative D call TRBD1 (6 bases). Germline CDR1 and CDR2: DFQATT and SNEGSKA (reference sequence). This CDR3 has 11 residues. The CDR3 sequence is CSVGTTGDYTF. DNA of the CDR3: TGCAGCGTCGGGACAACGGGTGACTACACCTTC.

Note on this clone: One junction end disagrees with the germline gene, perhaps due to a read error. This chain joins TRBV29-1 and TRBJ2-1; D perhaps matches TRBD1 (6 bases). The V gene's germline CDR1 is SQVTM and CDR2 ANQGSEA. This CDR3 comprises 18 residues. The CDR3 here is CSEKRQVLLNFIANAQFF. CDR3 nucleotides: TGCAGCGAAAAAAGACAGGTACTGTTGAATTTCATAGCCAATGCGCAGTTCTTC.